This T cell receptor beta chain was profiled in a study of blood T cell repertoires in COVID-19 (dated by TCRdb to 2020 to 2021). With regard to the full study: Collaborator samples came from the United States, Italy and Spain and covered acute and convalescent phases of COVID-19. The material from the prospective study consisted of cDNA or gDNA derived from T cells, B-cell-depleted T cells, or PBMCs. Subjects who had been exposed to COVID-19, were actively infected with it, or had recovered from it provided the deeply sampled blood TCRbeta repertoires that made up the dataset. A freely available public database, intended as a resource for researchers studying the immune response to SARS-CoV-2, is where the repertoires were released. Samples came from the ongoing ImmuneRACE study (first 160 participants) plus 1,254 subjects from 6 global collaborators. A de-identified subject ID, COVID-19 status, age in years and sex were almost always included in the sample metadata. Where HLA class I and class II types were available, the types were taken from metadata supplied by the sample provider, not from assay-based typing.

The immunoSEQ Assay, a bias-controlled multiplex PCR, was used to amplify TCRbeta CDR3 regions from genomic DNA. In the source study's methods: The number of nucleated cells in each sample was estimated from the amplification of reference gene primers within the assay. To quantify the absolute abundance of each unique TCRbeta CDR3 rearrangement, sequence reads were collapsed and filtered. Productive Simpson clonality was computed per sample as the square root of Simpson's diversity index over productive rearrangements. Imported from immuneACCESS, the table was reduced by TCRdb to in-frame sequences with V and J called. These copies leave out some clones; in studies compared against another copy, an unresolved V gene accounts for under half, and the cause of the remainder is not known. That table is the source of V, J and clone size, and D and trimming were worked out from the DNA. The sample data list 300,000 to 350,000 clones, and approximately 91% of these were observed just once. The ten largest clones represent just over 1% of the sample.

Inclusive of the bounding cysteine and phenylalanine, the CDR3 is 18 residues long. The kept DNA is CDR3 alone, 54 bases in frame from the first base. The germline V gene specifies SGDLS as CDR1 and YYNGEE as CDR2. The V end gives up 0 bases and the J end 6 bases, leaving 9 bases in the junction not matched to a gene. Participants in the prospective study were aged roughly 18 to 95 years, lived in over 20 United States geographic areas, and enrolled through a virtual design. Cohort assignment in the prospective study relied on participant-reported clinical history from a screening survey and a study questionnaire. Exposed participants had been in contact, within 2 weeks of entering the study, with a person who had a PCR-confirmed or clinician-diagnosed case of COVID-19. Mobile phlebotomists in the prospective study collected whole blood, serum and a nasopharyngeal or oropharyngeal swab from every participant. Over a 2-month period, participants in the prospective study had the option of providing additional blood draws and questionnaires. Prospective study blood samples were shipped either frozen or at room temperature before DNA extraction.

With regard to this clone: No antigen is known for it. Base qualities are not provided; no much larger clone lies one nucleotide away.

The investigation overall reported the following: The quantity of clinical and demographic metadata differed by source and by participant and was supplied without curation.

The source material was PBMCs or T cells enriched from blood (not recorded which). Rearrangement joined TRBV9 to TRBJ2-1, with TRBD2 identical over 13 junction bases. The TCR originated in a young woman who had been exposed to COVID-19. In nucleotides, the sequence is TGTGCCAGCAGCGTAGGAGGGACTAGCGGGGCCCTCTCCAATGAGCAGTTCTTC. It codes for CASSVGGTSGALSNEQFF.